The 18 T cell receptor beta chains presented below share a single source sample, sequenced in a study of long-term antiretroviral therapy in people with HIV. Samples were assayed with immunoSEQ v3.0 at survey level. Assay used: immunoSEQ multiplex PCR; TCRdb lists only in-frame clones, some missing. The sample carries 25,000 to 35,000 clones, 95% recorded once. The sample in question was unsorted PBMCs, obtained 5.3 years after starting antiretroviral therapy. The source is a man aged 25 to 40 with HIV.

Here the CDR3 reads CASSQDRGSRTQYF. DNA of the CDR3: TGTGCCAGCAGCCAGGATAGAGGGTCCAGGACCCAGTACTTC. The rearrangement uses TRBV5-4 and TRBJ2-5; tentative D call: TRBD2 (5 bases). This CDR3 spans 14 amino acids. The germline V gene has CDR1 SGHNT and CDR2 YYREEE (reference sequence). V gave up 4 bases and J gave up 7 bases, with 17 bases separating them.

V is TRBV6-5 and J is TRBJ2-2; TRBD1 matches at 9 bases. The CDR3 runs to 13 residues. Looked up from germline, CDR1 is MNHEY and CDR2 is SVGAGI. V gave up 8 bases and J gave up 3 bases; unmatched junction bases: 1. The CDR3 nucleotides are TGTGCCAGCGGACAGGGGTACACCGGGGAGCTGTTTTTT. It encodes CASGQGYTGELFF.

This clone was observed a single time. The chain uses TRBV19 and TRBJ1-5; D is uncertain. Trimming took off 1 base at V and 0 bases at J, with 10 bases between the two ends. This CDR3 comprises 16 residues. Germline CDR1 reads LNHDA; CDR2 reads SQIVND (reference sequence). The CDR3 DNA is TGTGCCAGTAGTATAGCGAACAGCTATAGCAATCAGCCCCAGCATTTT. Protein: CASSIANSYSNQPQHF.

The chain employs TRBV7-3 and TRBJ2-2, with unresolved D. CDR1 is SGHTA and CDR2 is FQGTGA in the germline V gene. The CDR3 runs to 15 residues. Trimming shortened V by 2 bases and J by 3 bases, and 10 bases separated the two germline ends. The CDR3 bases are TGTGCCAGCAGCTTATCAGGTGCCCACACCGGGGAGCTGTTTTTT. Its protein product is CASSLSGAHTGELFF.

The chain is built from TRBV15 and TRBJ1-5; D possibly corresponds to TRBD1 (6 bases). V shed 9 bases and J shed 5 bases, with 17 bases lying between them. This CDR3 spans 14 amino acids. Germline CDR1 LNHNV, CDR2 YYDKDF (reference sequence). In DNA form, the CDR3 reads TGTGCCACTAGAGTCACAGGGTTTGATCAGCCCCAGCATTTT. Its translation: CATRVTGFDQPQHF. The entire variable domain, with the rest obtained from reference TRBV15 and TRBJ1-5, is as follows: DAMVIQNPRYQVTQFGKPVTLSCSQTLNHNVMYWYQQKSSQAPKLLFHYYDKDFNNEADTPDNFQSRRPNTSFCFLDIRSPGLGDTAMYLCATRVTGFDQPQHFGDGTRLSIL.

V usage is TRBV11-2 and J usage is TRBJ1-2, with D hard to call. The germline V and J ends were trimmed by 3 bases and 6 bases, with 5 bases remaining between them. Germline loops: CDR1 SGHAT, CDR2 FQNNGV. This CDR3 comprises 11 residues. The CDR3 DNA sequence: TGTGCCAGCAGCTTCCGTAATGGCTACACCTTC. This translates into CASSFRNGYTF.

This clone was observed a single time. The chain couples TRBV7-9 to TRBJ1-1; tentative D call: TRBD1 (6 bases). This CDR3 comprises 16 residues. Trimming pared 1 base from V and 1 base from J, leaving 13 bases between. The germline V gene has CDR1 SEHNR and CDR2 FQNEAQ (reference sequence). In DNA, the CDR3 is TGTGCCAGCAGCTTAGTCAGGGGAGGACCGAACACTGAAGCTTTCTTT. Translating it yields CASSLVRGGPNTEAFF.

The rearrangement uses TRBV6-1 and TRBJ1-2, with TRBD1 identical over 7 bases. The CDR3 sequence is 14 residues long. Losses at the gene ends were 6 bases for V and 4 bases for J; bases not matched to a gene: 8. CDR1 and CDR2 from the germline V gene are MNHNS and SASEGT. In DNA form, the CDR3 reads TGTGCCAGCAGAATACCGGGACAGCCCTATGGCTACACCTTC. This gives the protein CASRIPGQPYGYTF.

The chain couples TRBV27 to TRBJ1-1; TRBD1 matches at 8 bases. The CDR3 extends over 13 amino acids. Germline V gene data show CDR1 as MNHEY and CDR2 as SMNVEV (reference sequence). V gave up 8 bases and J gave up 0 bases; unmatched junction bases: 2. The CDR3 sequence: CASYRGMNTEAFF. CDR3 nucleotides: TGTGCCAGCTACAGGGGGATGAACACTGAAGCTTTCTTT.

The chain joins TRBV28 to TRBJ2-7; D is possibly TRBD2 (5 bases). V lost 8 bases and J lost 7, with 24 bases in between. The CDR3 runs to 15 residues. Germline V CDR1 and CDR2: MDHEN, SYDVKM. CDR3 in amino acids: CASVERVEILGEQYF. CDR3 DNA sequence: TGTGCCAGCGTCGAGAGGGTCGAGATATTAGGTGAGCAGTACTTC. Looking up the rest from reference TRBV28 and TRBJ2-7 gives the full variable domain: DVKVTQSSRYLVKRTGEKVFLECVQDMDHENMFWYRQDPGLGLRLIYFSYDVKMKEKGDIPEGYSVSREKKERFSLILESASTNQTSMYLCASVERVEILGEQYFGPGTRLTVT.

The rearrangement uses TRBV28 and TRBJ2-3; D is ambiguous. Germline V CDR1 and CDR2: MDHEN, SYDVKM. CDR3 length equals 13 residues. V dropped 5 bases and J dropped 8 bases, with 14 bases sitting between them. Here the CDR3 reads CASSPRFGATQYF. DNA of the CDR3: TGTGCCAGCAGTCCGAGATTCGGCGCTACGCAGTATTTT.

The chain links TRBV6-1 to TRBJ1-6; TRBD1 aligns across 7 bases. Trimming cost V 6 bases and J 3 bases; bases outside gene matches: 5. CDR1 and CDR2 (germline): MNHNS, SASEGT. This CDR3 is 15 amino acids long. CDR3 residues: CASSLRTGYNSPLHF. DNA for the CDR3: TGTGCCAGCAGCCTCCGGACAGGCTATAATTCACCCCTCCACTTT.

This sequence joins TRBV28 and TRBJ1-4; TRBD1 matches at 8 bases. From germline, CDR1 is MDHEN and CDR2 SYDVKM. J gave up 5 bases and V 6 bases, and 11 bases lay outside the gene matches. The CDR3 is 16 residues long. The CDR3: CASSPRQGLGNEKLFF. Here the CDR3 DNA reads TGTGCCAGCAGCCCAAGACAGGGGTTGGGAAATGAAAAACTGTTTTTT.

The V and J genes are TRBV6-1 and TRBJ1-2; D not resolved. Trimming stripped 7 bases from V and 1 base from J, with 16 bases between. Germline CDR1 and CDR2: MNHNS and SASEGT. This CDR3 region has 15 residues. CDR3 residues: CASIPNLDGNYGYTF. The DNA for the CDR3 is TGTGCCAGCATCCCAAATCTCGACGGTAACTATGGCTACACCTTC.

The chain is built from TRBV5-1 and TRBJ1-1, with D perhaps TRBD1 (6 bases). The CDR3 totals 15 residues. The germline CDR1 and CDR2 sequences are SGHRS and YFSETQ. V was trimmed by 1 base and J by 0 bases, leaving 10 bases between them. This chain's CDR3 is CASSLTGTLNTEAFF. The CDR3 DNA sequence: TGCGCCAGCAGCTTGACCGGGACACTGAACACTGAAGCTTTCTTT.

Only one count was recorded for this clone. The rearrangement uses TRBV5-3 and TRBJ1-1; 7 positions agree with TRBD1. TRBV5-3 is identified as an open reading frame with a role that is uncertain. Unmatched junction bases numbered 9, after V lost 4 bases and J lost 6 bases. The CDR3 totals 14 residues. CDR3 residues: CARSLRQGRPEAFF. The DNA of the CDR3 is TGTGCCAGAAGCCTCAGACAGGGCCGTCCTGAAGCTTTCTTT.

J is TRBJ2-3 and V is TRBV25-1, with TRBD1 as a possible D gene (6 bases). This CDR3 is 14 amino acids long. Germline V gives CDR1 MGHDK, CDR2 SYGVNS. Trimming left V 6 bases short and J 6 bases short, with 16 bases between. CDR3 nucleotides: TGTGCCAGCAGCAAGGACAGCCCTTTCGATACGCAGTATTTT. It codes for CASSKDSPFDTQYF.

V usage is TRBV28 and J usage is TRBJ1-1, with D hard to call. The CDR3 has 15 amino acids. Germline-derived CDR1 and CDR2 are MDHEN and SYDVKM. Trimming left V 1 base short and J 1 base short, with 10 bases between. The CDR3 is CASSLSTDPNTEAFF. The CDR3 DNA follows: TGTGCCAGCAGTTTATCCACGGATCCGAACACTGAAGCTTTCTTT.